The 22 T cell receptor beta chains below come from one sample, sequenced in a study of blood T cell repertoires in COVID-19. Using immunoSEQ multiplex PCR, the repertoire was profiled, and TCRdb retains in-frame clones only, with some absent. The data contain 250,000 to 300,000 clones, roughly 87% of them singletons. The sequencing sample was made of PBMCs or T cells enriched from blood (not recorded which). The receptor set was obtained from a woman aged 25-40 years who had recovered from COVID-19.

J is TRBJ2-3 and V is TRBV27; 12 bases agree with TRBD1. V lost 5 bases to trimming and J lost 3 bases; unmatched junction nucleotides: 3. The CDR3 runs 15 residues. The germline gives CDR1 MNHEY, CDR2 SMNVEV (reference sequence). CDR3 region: CASSPGQGATDTQYF. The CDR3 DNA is TGTGCCAGCAGTCCGGGACAGGGGGCGACAGATACGCAGTATTTT.

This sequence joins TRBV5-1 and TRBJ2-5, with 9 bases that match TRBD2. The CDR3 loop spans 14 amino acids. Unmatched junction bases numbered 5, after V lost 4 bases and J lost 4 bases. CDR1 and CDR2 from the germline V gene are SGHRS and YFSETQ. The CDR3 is CASSGGGAAETQYF. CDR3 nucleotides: TGCGCCAGCAGCGGCGGGGGGGCGGCAGAGACCCAGTACTTC.

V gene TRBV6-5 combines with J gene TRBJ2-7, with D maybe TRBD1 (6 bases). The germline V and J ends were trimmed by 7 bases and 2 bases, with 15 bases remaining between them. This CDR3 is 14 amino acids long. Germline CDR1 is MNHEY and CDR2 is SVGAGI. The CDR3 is CASKIVTGAYEQYF. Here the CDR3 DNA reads TGTGCCAGCAAGATAGTGACAGGAGCCTACGAGCAGTACTTC.

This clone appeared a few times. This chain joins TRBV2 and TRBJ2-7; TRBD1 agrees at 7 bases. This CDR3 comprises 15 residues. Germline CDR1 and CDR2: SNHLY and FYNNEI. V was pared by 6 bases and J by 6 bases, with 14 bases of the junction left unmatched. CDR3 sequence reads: CASSAGTEGIGEQYF. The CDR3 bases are TGTGCCAGCAGCGCCGGGACAGAAGGAATCGGCGAGCAGTACTTC.

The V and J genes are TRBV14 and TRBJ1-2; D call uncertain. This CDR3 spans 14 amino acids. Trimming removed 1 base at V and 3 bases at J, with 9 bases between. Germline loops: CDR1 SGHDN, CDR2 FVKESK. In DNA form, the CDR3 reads TGTGCCAGCAGCCAAGTTCCAGGCGACTATGGCTACACCTTC. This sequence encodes CASSQVPGDYGYTF. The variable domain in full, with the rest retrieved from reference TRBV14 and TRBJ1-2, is EAGVTQFPSHSVIEKGQTVTLRCDPISGHDNLYWYRRVMGKEIKFLLHFVKESKQDESGMPNNRFLAERTGGTYSTLKVQPAELEDSGVYFCASSQVPGDYGYTFGSGTRLTVV.

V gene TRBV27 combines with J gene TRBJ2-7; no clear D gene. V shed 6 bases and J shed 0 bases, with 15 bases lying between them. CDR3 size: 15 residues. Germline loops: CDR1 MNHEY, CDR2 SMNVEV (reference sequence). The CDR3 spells CASRYAARSSYEQYF. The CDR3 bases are TGTGCCAGCAGGTACGCCGCCCGGTCCTCCTACGAGCAGTACTTC.

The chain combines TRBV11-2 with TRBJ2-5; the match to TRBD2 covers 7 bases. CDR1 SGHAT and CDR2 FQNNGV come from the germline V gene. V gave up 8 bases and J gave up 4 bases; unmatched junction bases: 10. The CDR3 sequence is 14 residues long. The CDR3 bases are TGTGCCAGCGGGTTCCCGGGGGGAAGAGAGACCCAGTACTTC. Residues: CASGFPGGRETQYF.

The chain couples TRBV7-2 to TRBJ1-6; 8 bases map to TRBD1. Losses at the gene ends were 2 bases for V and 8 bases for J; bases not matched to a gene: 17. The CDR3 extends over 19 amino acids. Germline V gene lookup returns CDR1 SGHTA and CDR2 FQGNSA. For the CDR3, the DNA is TGTGCCAGCAGCTTAAGGGGGCCGGGACAGGCCATTAGCCATTCACCCCTCCACTTT. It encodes CASSLRGPGQAISHSPLHF. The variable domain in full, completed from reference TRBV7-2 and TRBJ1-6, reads GAGVSQSPSNKVTEKGKDVELRCDPISGHTALYWYRQSLGQGLEFLIYFQGNSAPDKSGLPSDRFSAERTGGSVSTLTIQRTQQEDSAVYLCASSLRGPGQAISHSPLHFGNGTRLTVT.

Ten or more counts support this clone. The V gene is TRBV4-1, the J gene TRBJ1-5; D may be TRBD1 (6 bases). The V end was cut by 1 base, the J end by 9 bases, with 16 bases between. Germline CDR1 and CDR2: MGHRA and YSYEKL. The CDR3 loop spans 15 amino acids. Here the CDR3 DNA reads TGCGCCAGCAGCCAAGTTTACAGGGATGGTAGGCCCCAGCATTTT. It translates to CASSQVYRDGRPQHF.

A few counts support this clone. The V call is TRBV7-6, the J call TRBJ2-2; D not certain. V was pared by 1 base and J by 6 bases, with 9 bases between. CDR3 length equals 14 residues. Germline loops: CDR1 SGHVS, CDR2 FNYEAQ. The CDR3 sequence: CASSLVAKAGELFF. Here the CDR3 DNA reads TGTGCCAGCAGCTTAGTTGCGAAAGCCGGGGAGCTGTTTTTT.

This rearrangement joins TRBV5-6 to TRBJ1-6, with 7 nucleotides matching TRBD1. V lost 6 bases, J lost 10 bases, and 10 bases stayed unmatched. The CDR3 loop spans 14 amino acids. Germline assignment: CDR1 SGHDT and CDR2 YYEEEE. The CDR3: CASNPTGIGSPLHF. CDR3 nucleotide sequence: TGTGCCAGCAACCCGACAGGGATTGGGTCACCCCTCCACTTT. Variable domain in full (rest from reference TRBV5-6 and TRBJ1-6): DAGVTQSPTHLIKTRGQQVTLRCSPKSGHDTVSWYQQALGQGPQFIFQYYEEEERQRGNFPDRFSGHQFPNYSSELNVNALLLGDSALYLCASNPTGIGSPLHFGNGTRLTVT.

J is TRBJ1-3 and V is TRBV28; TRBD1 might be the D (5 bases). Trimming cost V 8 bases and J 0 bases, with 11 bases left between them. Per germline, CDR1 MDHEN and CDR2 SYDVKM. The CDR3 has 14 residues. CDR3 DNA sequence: TGTGCCAGCGAGACGGGGGGCTCTGGAAACACCATATATTTT. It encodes CASETGGSGNTIYF.

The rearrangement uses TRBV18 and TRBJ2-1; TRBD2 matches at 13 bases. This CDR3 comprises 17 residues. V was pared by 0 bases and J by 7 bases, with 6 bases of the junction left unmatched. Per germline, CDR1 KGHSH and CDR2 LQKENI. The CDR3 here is CASSPPWTSGSANEQFF. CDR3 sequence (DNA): TGTGCCAGCTCACCACCTTGGACTAGCGGGAGCGCGAATGAGCAGTTCTTC.

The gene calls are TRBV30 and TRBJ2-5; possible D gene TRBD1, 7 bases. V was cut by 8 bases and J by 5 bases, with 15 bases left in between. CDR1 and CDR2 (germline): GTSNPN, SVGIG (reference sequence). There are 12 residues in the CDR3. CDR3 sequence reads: CALEGAPETQYF. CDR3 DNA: TGTGCCCTGGAGGGGGCACCGGAGACCCAGTACTTC.

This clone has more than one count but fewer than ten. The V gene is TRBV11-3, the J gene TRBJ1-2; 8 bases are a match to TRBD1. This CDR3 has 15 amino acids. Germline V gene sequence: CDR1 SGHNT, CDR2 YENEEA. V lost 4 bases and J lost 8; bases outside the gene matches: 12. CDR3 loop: CASSSQGAIMRGYTF. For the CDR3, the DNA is TGTGCCAGCAGCTCCCAGGGGGCTATTATGCGGGGCTACACCTTC.

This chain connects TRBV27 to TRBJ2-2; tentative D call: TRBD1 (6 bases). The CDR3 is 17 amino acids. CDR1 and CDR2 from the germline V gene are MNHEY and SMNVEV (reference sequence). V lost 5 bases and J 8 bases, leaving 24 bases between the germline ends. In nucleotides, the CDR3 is TGTGCCAGCAGTCGCCCCCCTCTCGGGAAAACAGGGGGGGAGCTGTTTTTT. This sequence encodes CASSRPPLGKTGGELFF.

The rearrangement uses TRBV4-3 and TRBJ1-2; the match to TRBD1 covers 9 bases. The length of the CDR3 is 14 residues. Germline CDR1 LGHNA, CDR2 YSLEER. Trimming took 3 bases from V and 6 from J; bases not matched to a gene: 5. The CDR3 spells CASSQGDRVHGYTF. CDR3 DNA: TGCGCCAGCAGCCAGGGGGACAGGGTCCATGGCTACACCTTC.

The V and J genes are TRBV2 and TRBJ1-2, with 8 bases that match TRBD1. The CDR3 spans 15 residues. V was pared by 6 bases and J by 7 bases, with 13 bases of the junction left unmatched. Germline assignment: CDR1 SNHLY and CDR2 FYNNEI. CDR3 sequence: CASSDTDQGAGGYTF. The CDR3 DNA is TGTGCCAGCAGCGACACTGATCAGGGGGCGGGTGGCTACACCTTC.

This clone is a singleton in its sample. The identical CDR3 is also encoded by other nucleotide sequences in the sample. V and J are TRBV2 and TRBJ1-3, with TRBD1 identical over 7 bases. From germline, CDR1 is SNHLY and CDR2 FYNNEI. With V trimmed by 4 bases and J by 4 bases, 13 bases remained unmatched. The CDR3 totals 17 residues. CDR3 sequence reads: CASSVGPGQVGGNTIYF. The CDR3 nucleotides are TGTGCCAGCAGTGTAGGCCCCGGACAGGTCGGGGGAAACACCATATATTTT.

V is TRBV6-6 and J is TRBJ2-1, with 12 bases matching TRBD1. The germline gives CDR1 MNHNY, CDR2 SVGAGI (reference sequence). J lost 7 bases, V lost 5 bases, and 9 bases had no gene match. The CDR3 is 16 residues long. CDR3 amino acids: CASSRRPGQGANEQFF. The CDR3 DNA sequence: TGTGCCAGCAGTCGACGCCCGGGACAGGGGGCAAATGAGCAGTTCTTC.

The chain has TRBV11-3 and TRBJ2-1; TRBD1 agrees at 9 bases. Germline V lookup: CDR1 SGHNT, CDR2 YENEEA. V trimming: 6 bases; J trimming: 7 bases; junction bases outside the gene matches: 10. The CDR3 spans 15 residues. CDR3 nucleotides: TGTGCCAGCAGGTCACCGGGACAGGGTTTTAATGAGCAGTTCTTC. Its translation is CASRSPGQGFNEQFF.

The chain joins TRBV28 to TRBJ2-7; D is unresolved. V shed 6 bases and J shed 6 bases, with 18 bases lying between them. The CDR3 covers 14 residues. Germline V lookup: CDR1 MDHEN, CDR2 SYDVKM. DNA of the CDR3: TGTGCCAGCAGGCCGCACAGTACTCTCTTCGAGCAGTACTTC. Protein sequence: CASRPHSTLFEQYF.